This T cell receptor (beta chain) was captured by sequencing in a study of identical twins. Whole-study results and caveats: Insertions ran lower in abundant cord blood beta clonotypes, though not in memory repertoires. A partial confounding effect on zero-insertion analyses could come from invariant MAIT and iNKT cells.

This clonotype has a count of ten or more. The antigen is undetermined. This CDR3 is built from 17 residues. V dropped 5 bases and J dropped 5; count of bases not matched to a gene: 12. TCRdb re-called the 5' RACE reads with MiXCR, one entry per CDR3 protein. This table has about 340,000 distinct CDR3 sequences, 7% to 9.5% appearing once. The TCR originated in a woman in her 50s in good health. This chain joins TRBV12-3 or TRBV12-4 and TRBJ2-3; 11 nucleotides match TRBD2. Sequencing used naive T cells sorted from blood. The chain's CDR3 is CASSPGLADPAEDTQYF. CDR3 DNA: TGTGCCAGCAGTCCGGGACTAGCGGACCCCGCGGAAGATACGCAGTATTTT.